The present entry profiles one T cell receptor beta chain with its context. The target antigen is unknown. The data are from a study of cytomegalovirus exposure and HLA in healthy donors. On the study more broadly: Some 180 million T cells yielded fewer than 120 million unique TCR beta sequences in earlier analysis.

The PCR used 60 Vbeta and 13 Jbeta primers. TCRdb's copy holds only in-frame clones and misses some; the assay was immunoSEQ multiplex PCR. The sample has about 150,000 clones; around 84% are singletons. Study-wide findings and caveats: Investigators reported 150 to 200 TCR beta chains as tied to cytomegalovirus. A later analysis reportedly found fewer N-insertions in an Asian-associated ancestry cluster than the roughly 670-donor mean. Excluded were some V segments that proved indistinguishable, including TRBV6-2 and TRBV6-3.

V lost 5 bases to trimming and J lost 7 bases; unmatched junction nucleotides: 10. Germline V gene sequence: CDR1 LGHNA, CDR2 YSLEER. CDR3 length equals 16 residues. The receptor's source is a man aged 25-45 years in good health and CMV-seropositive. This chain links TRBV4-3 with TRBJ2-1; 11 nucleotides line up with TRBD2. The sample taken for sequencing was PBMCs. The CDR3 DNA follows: TGCGCCAGCAGCTCCCAAGTACTAGCGGGAGCAAATGAGCAGTTCTTC. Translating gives CASSSQVLAGANEQFF.